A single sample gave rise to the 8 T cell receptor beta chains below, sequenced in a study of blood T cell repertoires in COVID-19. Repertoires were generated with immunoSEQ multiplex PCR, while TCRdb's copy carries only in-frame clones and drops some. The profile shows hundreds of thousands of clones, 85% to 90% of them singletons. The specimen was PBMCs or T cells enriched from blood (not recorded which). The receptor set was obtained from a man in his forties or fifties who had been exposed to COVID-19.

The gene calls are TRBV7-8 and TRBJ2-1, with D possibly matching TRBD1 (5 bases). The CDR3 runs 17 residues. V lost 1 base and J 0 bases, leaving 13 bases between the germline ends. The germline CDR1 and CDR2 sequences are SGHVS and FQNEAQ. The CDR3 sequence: CASSLVGAQSSYNEQFF. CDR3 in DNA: TGTGCCAGCAGCTTAGTAGGGGCCCAAAGCTCCTACAATGAGCAGTTCTTC.

The CDR3 protein is CASSPPGQGYNSPLHF. CDR3 DNA: TGTGCCAGCTCACCACCGGGACAGGGGTATAATTCACCCCTCCACTTT. The gene calls are TRBV18 and TRBJ1-6; 10 bases are shared with TRBD1. The CDR3 contains 16 residues. V shed 0 bases and J 4 bases; nucleotides not matched to a gene: 0. From germline, CDR1 is KGHSH and CDR2 LQKENI.

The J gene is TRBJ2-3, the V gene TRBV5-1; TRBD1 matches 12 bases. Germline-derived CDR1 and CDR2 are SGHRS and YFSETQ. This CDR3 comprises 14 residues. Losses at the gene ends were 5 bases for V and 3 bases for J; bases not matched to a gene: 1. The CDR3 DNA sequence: TGCGCCAGCAGGGGACAGGGGGCAACAGATACGCAGTATTTT. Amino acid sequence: CASRGQGATDTQYF.

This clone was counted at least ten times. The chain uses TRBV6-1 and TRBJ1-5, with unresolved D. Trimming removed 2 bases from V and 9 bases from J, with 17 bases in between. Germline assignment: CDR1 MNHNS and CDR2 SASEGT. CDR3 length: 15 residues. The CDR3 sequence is CASSELSLYVSPQHF. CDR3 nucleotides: TGTGCCAGCAGTGAACTTTCCCTATACGTTTCGCCCCAGCATTTT.

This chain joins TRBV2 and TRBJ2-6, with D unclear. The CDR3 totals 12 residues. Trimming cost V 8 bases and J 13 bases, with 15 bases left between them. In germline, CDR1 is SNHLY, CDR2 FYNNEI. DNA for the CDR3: TGTGCCAGCGTTAAAGACTTAAGGGTCCTGACTTTC. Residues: CASVKDLRVLTF.

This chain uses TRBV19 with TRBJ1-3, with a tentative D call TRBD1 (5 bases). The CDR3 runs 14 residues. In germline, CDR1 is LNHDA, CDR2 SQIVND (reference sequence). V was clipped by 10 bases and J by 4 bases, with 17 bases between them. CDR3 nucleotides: TGTGCCACGGGCCCAGGGTTCCCCGGAAACACCATATATTTT. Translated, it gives CATGPGFPGNTIYF. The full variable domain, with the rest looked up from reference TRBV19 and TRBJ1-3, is DGGITQSPKYLFRKEGQNVTLSCEQNLNHDAMYWYRQDPGQGLRLIYYSQIVNDFQKGDIAEGYSVSREKKESFPLTVTSAQKNPTAFYLCATGPGFPGNTIYFGEGSWLTVV.

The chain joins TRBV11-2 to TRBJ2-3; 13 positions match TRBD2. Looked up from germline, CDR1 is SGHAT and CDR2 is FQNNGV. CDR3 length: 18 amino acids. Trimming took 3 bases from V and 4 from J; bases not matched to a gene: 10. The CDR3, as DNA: TGTGCCAGCAGCTTTTTACTAGCGGGGGGGAGGGGCTCAGATACGCAGTATTTT. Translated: CASSFLLAGGRGSDTQYF. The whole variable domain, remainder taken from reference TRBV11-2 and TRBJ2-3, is EAGVAQSPRYKIIEKRQSVAFWCNPISGHATLYWYQQILGQGPKLLIQFQNNGVVDDSQLPKDRFSAERLKGVDSTLKIQPAKLEDSAVYLCASSFLLAGGRGSDTQYFGPGTRLTVL.

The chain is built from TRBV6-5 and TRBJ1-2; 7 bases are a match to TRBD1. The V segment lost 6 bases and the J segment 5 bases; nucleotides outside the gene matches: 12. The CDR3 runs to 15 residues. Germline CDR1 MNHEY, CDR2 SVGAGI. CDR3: CASRLYQTGAYGYTF. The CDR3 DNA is TGTGCCAGCAGACTATACCAAACAGGGGCTTATGGCTACACCTTC.